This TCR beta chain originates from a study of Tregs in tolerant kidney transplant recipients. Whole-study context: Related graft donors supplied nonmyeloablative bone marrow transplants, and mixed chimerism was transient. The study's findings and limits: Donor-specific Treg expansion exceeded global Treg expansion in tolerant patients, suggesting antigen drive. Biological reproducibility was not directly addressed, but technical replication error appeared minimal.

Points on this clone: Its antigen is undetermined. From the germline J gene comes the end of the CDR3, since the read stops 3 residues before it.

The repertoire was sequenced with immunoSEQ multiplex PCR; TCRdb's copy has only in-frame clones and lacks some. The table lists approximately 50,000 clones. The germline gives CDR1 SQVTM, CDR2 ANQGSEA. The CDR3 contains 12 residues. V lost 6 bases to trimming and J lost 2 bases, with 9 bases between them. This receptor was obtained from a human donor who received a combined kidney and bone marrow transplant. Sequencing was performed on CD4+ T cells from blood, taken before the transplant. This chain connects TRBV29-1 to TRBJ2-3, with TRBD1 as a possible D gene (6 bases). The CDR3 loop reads CSVAGDTDTQYF. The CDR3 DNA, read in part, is TGCAGCGTCGCAGGGGACACAGATACG.